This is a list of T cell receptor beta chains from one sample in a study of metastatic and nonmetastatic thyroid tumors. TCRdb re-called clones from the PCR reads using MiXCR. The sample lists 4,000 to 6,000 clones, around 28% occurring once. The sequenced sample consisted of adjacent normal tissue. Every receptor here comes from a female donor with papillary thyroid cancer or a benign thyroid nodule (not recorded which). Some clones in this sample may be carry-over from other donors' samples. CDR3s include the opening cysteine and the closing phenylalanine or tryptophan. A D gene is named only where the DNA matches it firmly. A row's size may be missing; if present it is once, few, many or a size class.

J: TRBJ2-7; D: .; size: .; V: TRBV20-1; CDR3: CSARTGITYEQYF; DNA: TGCAGTGCTAGAACCGGGATCACCTACGAGCAGTACTTC
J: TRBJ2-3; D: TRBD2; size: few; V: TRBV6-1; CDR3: CASRISGSTYTQYF; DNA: TGTGCCAGCAGGATTAGCGGGTCCACATATACGCAGTATTTT
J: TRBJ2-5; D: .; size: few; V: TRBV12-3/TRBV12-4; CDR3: CASSLASSGPETQYF; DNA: TGTGCCAGCAGTTTAGCCAGTAGCGGTCCAGAGACCCAGTACTTC
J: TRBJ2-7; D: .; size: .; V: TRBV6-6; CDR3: CASRIVGFGASPSYEQYF; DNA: TGTGCCAGCAGAATCGTTGGGTTCGGCGCATCACCTTCCTACGAGCAGTACTTC
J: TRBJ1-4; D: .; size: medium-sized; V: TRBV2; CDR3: CASSAGRGEKLFF; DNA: TGTGCCAGCAGTGCGGGAAGGGGTGAAAAACTGTTTTTT
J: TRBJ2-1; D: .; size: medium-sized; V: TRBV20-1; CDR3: CSARGVGSYNEQFF; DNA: TGCAGTGCTAGGGGGGTCGGCTCCTACAATGAGCAGTTCTTC
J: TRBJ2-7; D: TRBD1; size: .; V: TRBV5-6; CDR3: CASSLARGRYEQYF; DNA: TGTGCCAGCAGCTTGGCCAGGGGGCGGTACGAGCAGTACTTC
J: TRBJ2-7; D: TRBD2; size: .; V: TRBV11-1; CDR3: CASSLGLAVTYEQYF; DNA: TGTGCCAGCAGCTTAGGACTAGCGGTTACCTACGAGCAGTACTTC
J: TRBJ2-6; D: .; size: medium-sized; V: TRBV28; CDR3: CASTPSSSGANVLTF; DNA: TGTGCCAGCACCCCGTCCTCCTCTGGGGCCAACGTCCTGACTTTC
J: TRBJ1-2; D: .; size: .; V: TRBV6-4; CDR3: CASSDSKRVGGYTF; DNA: TGTGCCAGCAGTGACTCGAAAAGGGTTGGCGGCTACACCTTC
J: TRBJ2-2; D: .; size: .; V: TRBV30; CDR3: CAWSELLTSGELFF; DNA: TGTGCCTGGAGTGAACTTTTGACAAGCGGGGAGCTGTTTTTT
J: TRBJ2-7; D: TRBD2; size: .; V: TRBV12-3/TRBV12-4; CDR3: CASSLGLAGDVYEQYF; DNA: TGTGCCAGCAGTCTCGGACTAGCGGGAGATGTATACGAGCAGTACTTC
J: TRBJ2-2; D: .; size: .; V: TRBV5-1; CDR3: CASSLMGQGGELFF; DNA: TGCGCCAGCAGCTTGATGGGGCAGGGCGGGGAGCTGTTTTTT
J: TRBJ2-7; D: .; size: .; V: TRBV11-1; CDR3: CASSFMFASAEFYEQYF; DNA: TGTGCCAGCAGCTTCATGTTCGCTAGCGCTGAATTCTACGAGCAGTACTTC
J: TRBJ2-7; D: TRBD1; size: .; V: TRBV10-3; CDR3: CAISEWTGSSYEQYF; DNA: TGTGCCATCAGTGAATGGACAGGGAGCTCCTACGAGCAGTACTTC
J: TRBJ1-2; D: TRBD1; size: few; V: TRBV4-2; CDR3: CASSQVQGEIYGYTF; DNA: TGTGCCAGCAGCCAAGTCCAGGGGGAAATCTATGGCTACACCTTC
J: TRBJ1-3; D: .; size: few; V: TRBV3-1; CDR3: CASSLGNTIYF; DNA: TGTGCCAGCAGCCTGGGAAACACCATATATTTT
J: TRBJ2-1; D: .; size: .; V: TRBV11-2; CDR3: CGWWFESLAFNEQFF; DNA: TGTGGGTGGTGGTTCGAGTCCCTAGCGTTCAATGAGCAGTTCTTC
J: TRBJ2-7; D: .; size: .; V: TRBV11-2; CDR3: CASSSNREAYEQYF; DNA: TGTGCCAGCAGCTCAAACAGGGAAGCCTACGAGCAGTACTTC
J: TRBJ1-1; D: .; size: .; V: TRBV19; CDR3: CASSMVSRWDTEAFF; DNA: TGTGCCAGTAGTATGGTGAGTCGGTGGGACACTGAAGCTTTCTTT
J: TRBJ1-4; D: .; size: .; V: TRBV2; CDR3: CASSATGGGLFF; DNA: TGTGCCAGCAGTGCGACAGGAGGTGGACTGTTTTTT
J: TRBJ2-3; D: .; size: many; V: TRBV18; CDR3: CASSQSSQGDTQYF; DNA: TGTGCCAGCTCACAATCTTCCCAGGGAGATACGCAGTATTTT
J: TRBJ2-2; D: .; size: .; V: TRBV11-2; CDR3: CASSPGRMTGELFF; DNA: TGTGCCAGCAGTCCCGGACGGATGACCGGGGAGCTGTTTTTT
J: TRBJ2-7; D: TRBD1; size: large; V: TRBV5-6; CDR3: CASSLRQGQNEQYF; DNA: TGTGCCAGCAGCTTGCGACAGGGTCAGAACGAGCAGTACTTC
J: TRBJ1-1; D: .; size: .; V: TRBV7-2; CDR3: CASNSDTGITEAFF; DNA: TGTGCCAGCAACTCAGATACCGGGATCACTGAAGCTTTCTTT
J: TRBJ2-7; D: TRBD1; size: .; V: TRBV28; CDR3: CASRLPGQGYEQYF; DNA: TGTGCCAGCAGGCTACCGGGACAGGGTTACGAGCAGTACTTC
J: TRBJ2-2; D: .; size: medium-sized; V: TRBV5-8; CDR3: CASSSTPAAAGELFF; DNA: TGTGCCAGCAGCTCGACACCCGCCGCTGCCGGGGAGCTGTTTTTT
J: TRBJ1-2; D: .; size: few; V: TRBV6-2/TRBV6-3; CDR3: CASRRGGTDYGYTF; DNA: TGTGCCAGCAGGCGGGGGGGAACTGACTATGGCTACACCTTC
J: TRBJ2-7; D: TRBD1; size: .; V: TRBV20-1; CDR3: CSAKIPGQGIHEQYF; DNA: TGCAGTGCTAAAATTCCGGGACAGGGTATCCACGAGCAGTACTTC
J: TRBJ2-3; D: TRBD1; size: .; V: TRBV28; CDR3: CASSSSGQGALMDTQYF; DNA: TGTGCCAGCAGTTCCTCGGGACAGGGGGCGTTGATGGATACGCAGTATTTT
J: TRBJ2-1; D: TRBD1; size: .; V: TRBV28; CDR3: CASKNRGVYNEQFF; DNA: TGTGCCAGCAAGAACAGGGGAGTCTACAATGAGCAGTTCTTC
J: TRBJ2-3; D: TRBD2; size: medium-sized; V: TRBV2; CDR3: CASISGRAGTDTQYF; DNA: TGTGCCAGCATAAGCGGGAGGGCGGGTACAGATACGCAGTATTTT
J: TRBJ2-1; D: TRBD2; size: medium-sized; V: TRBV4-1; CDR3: CASRGGLAGSNEQFF; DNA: TGCGCCAGCAGGGGGGGACTAGCGGGAAGCAATGAGCAGTTCTTC
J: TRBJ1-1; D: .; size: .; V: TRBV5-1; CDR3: CASSLGGNTEAFF; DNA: TGCGCCAGCAGCTTAGGGGGGAACACTGAAGCTTTCTTT
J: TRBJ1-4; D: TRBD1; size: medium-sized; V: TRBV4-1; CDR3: CASSQWTGTNEKLFF; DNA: TGCGCCAGCAGCCAATGGACAGGTACTAATGAAAAACTGTTTTTT
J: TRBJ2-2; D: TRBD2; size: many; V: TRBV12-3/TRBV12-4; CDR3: CASSSSGGAGELFF; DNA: TGTGCCAGCAGTTCTAGCGGGGGGGCCGGGGAGCTGTTTTTT
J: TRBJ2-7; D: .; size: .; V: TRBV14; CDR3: CASSQLLLEQYF; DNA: TGTGCCAGCAGCCAACTTCTGTTAGAGCAGTACTTC
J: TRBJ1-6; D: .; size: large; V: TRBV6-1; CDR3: CASSEFRSSPLHF; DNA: TGTGCCAGCAGTGAGTTCAGGAGTTCACCCCTCCACTTT
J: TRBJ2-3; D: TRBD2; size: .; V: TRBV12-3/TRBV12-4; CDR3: CASSWGGGAGDTQYF; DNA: TGTGCCAGCAGTTGGGGCGGGGGGGCAGGAGATACGCAGTATTTT
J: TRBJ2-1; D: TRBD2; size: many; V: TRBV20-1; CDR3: CSARVTGGRNEQFF; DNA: TGCAGTGCTAGAGTAACGGGGGGGCGGAATGAGCAGTTCTTC
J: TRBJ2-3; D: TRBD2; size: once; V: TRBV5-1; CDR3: CASSLDPGGITDTQYF; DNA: TGCGCCAGCAGCTTGGATCCGGGGGGTATCACAGATACGCAGTATTTT
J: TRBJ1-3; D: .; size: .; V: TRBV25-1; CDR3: CASSVSRDSGNTIYF; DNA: TGTGCCAGCAGTGTAAGCAGGGACTCTGGAAACACCATATATTTT
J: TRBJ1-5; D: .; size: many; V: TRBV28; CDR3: CASSLELISNQPQHF; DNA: TGTGCCAGCAGTTTGGAGCTCATTAGCAATCAGCCCCAGCATTTT
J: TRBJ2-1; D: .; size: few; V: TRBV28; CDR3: CASSLTETAYNEQFF; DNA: TGTGCCAGCAGTTTAACGGAGACCGCTTACAATGAGCAGTTCTTC
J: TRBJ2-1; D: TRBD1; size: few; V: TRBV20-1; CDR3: CSAPKIQGALKVQFF; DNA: TGCAGTGCACCGAAAATACAGGGGGCGCTGAAGGTGCAGTTCTTC